This T cell receptor (beta chain) was sequenced in a study of siplizumab effects on memory and regulatory T cells. The CDR3 is 15 residues long. TCRdb's table, derived via immunoSEQ multiplex PCR, lists solely in-frame clones and lacks some. In the table there are over 85,000 clones, around 94% of which are singletons. Sequences were obtained from non-Treg CD4+ T cells sorted from blood. The rearrangement links TRBV21-1 to TRBJ1-6. TRBV21-1 is given as a pseudogene. This receptor was taken from a human donor in good health. This chain's CDR3 is CASSKARPANSPLHF. Here the CDR3 DNA reads TGTGCCAGCAGCAAAGCTAGGCCAGCTAATTCACCCCTCCACTTT.